This passage covers 27 T cell receptor beta chains from one sample sequenced in a study of blood T cell repertoires in COVID-19. The protocol was immunoSEQ multiplex PCR, while the TCRdb copy is restricted to in-frame clones and leaves out a portion. The repertoire holds approximately 50,000 clones, with 65% to 90% as singletons. The specimen sequenced was peripheral blood. The origin of the receptors is a woman of 80 years or more with acute or convalescent COVID-19.

The chain is built from TRBV5-4 and TRBJ2-7, with 13 bases identical to TRBD2. This CDR3 contains 15 residues. Germline V gene data show CDR1 as SGHNT and CDR2 as YYREEE (reference sequence). V trimming: 2 bases; J trimming: 7 bases; junction bases outside the gene matches: 6. CDR3 sequence: CASSLGGLAGKEQYF. CDR3 coding DNA: TGTGCCAGCAGCTTAGGGGGACTAGCGGGGAAGGAGCAGTACTTC.

The CDR3 is CSAQGEEAFF. The CDR3 nucleotides are TGCAGTGCTCAAGGGGAAGAAGCTTTCTTT. The chain joins TRBV20-1 to TRBJ1-1, with a possible D match to TRBD1 (5 bases). Trimming cost V 5 bases and J 8 bases, with 9 bases left between them. The CDR3 is 10 residues long. Per germline, CDR1 DFQATT and CDR2 SNEGSKA (reference sequence).

The chain carries TRBV5-1 and TRBJ1-2; 10 nucleotides line up with TRBD1. J lost 4 bases, V lost 4 bases, and 4 bases had no gene match. Germline values: CDR1 SGHRS, CDR2 YFSETQ. This CDR3 comprises 14 residues. CDR3 protein: CASSGGQGGYGYTF. CDR3 DNA: TGCGCCAGCAGCGGCGGACAGGGGGGCTATGGCTACACCTTC.

CDR3 nucleotides: TGTGCCAGCTCGCCCACAGGAAACACTGAAGCTTTCTTT. Translation gives CASSPTGNTEAFF. The J gene is TRBJ1-1, the V gene TRBV18, with D possibly TRBD1 on 5 matching bases. Germline V gene lookup returns CDR1 KGHSH and CDR2 LQKENI. CDR3 size: 13 residues. V lost 6 bases and J 2 bases, leaving 10 bases between the germline ends.

The chain recombines TRBV7-8 with TRBJ1-1; TRBD1 agrees at 7 bases. The germline CDR1 and CDR2 sequences are SGHVS and FQNEAQ. This CDR3 contains 13 residues. Losses at the gene ends were 5 bases for V and 4 bases for J; bases not matched to a gene: 4. CDR3 sequence (DNA): TGTGCCAGCAGCCTCCGACAGGGCACTGAAGCTTTCTTT. It translates to CASSLRQGTEAFF.

As regards this clone: The identical CDR3 is also encoded by other nucleotide sequences in the sample. This CDR3 is CASSPQGAANEKLFF. The CDR3 DNA reads as TGTGCCAGCTCACCACAGGGGGCTGCTAATGAAAAACTGTTTTTT. The genes are TRBV18 and TRBJ1-4; 7 nucleotides agree with TRBD1. CDR3 length: 15 residues. The V segment lost 1 base and the J segment 3 bases; nucleotides outside the gene matches: 2. CDR1 and CDR2 from the germline V gene are KGHSH and LQKENI.

The chain has TRBV12-3 or TRBV12-4 and TRBJ1-2; unclear D gene. This CDR3 is 12 amino acids long. With 2 bases removed from V and 4 bases from J, the gap between germline ends came to 5 bases. CDR3: CASSLPFYGYTF. The CDR3 DNA sequence: TGTGCCAGCAGTTTACCCTTCTATGGCTACACCTTC.

V gene TRBV3-1 (or the pseudogene TRBV3-2) combines with J gene TRBJ2-5, with 11 bases lining up with TRBD2. J lost 5 bases, V lost 7 bases, and 6 bases had no gene match. CDR3 length: 14 residues. The germline CDR1 and CDR2 sequences are LGHDT and YNNKEL (reference sequence). CDR3 sequence: CASNLAGGGETQYF. The CDR3 DNA is TGTGCCAGCAACCTAGCGGGGGGAGGGGAGACCCAGTACTTC.

This chain uses TRBV27 with TRBJ2-6; no clear D. CDR3 length: 15 amino acids. Germline V CDR1 and CDR2: MNHEY, SMNVEV (reference sequence). The germline V and J ends were trimmed by 3 bases and 0 bases, with 6 bases remaining between them. The CDR3 reads CASSFADSGANVLTF. The DNA for the CDR3 is TGTGCCAGCAGTTTCGCAGACTCTGGGGCCAACGTCCTGACTTTC.

The chain recombines TRBV5-5 with TRBJ1-5; 10 bases match TRBD1. The CDR3 covers 16 residues. Germline V gene sequence: CDR1 SGHKS, CDR2 YYEKEE (reference sequence). J gave up 2 bases and V 4 bases, and 6 bases lay outside the gene matches. CDR3 loop: CASSIGGTGGNQPQHF. In nucleotides, the CDR3 is TGTGCCAGCAGCATTGGCGGGACAGGGGGCAATCAGCCCCAGCATTTT.

The chain combines TRBV19 with TRBJ1-5; 7 positions agree with TRBD1. Germline loops: CDR1 LNHDA, CDR2 SQIVND (reference sequence). The CDR3 loop spans 15 amino acids. Trimming removed 2 bases from V and 4 bases from J; junction bases left unmatched: 5. The chain's CDR3 is CASSIRPGGNQPQHF. In nucleotides, the CDR3 is TGTGCCAGTAGTATAAGGCCAGGGGGTAATCAGCCCCAGCATTTT.

The CDR3 is CASSPRRSGGATDTQYF. The CDR3 region has the DNA TGTGCCAGCAGTCCTCGGAGGAGCGGGGGGGCCACAGATACGCAGTATTTT. The chain couples TRBV27 to TRBJ2-3; 10 nucleotides agree with TRBD2. Per germline, CDR1 MNHEY and CDR2 SMNVEV (reference sequence). The V and J ends lost 5 bases and 2 bases, in that order; junction bases with no gene match: 10. This CDR3 spans 17 amino acids.

CDR3 nucleotides: TGCGCCAGCAGCTTGGGACAGGTCACTGAAGCTTTCTTT. Its protein is CASSLGQVTEAFF. The chain combines TRBV5-1 with TRBJ1-1; perhaps TRBD1 as D (6 bases). The CDR3 is made up of 13 amino acids. Germline loops: CDR1 SGHRS, CDR2 YFSETQ. V lost 0 bases to trimming and J lost 4 bases, with 7 bases between them.

The chain is built from TRBV6-6 and TRBJ1-2; possible D gene TRBD1, 6 bases. Trimming cost V 5 bases and J 2 bases, with 24 bases left between them. The germline V gene encodes CDR1 MNHNY and CDR2 SVGAGI (reference sequence). This CDR3 is built from 18 residues. The CDR3, as DNA: TGTGCCAGCAGTCCCCCCCAGGGGTTCGGGCGGCCCAACTATGGCTACACCTTC. Translating gives CASSPPQGFGRPNYGYTF.

This chain joins TRBV3-1 (or the pseudogene TRBV3-2) and TRBJ2-7, with D perhaps TRBD2 (5 bases). Trimming removed 10 bases from V and 0 bases from J, with 10 bases in between. Germline lookup yields CDR1 LGHDT and CDR2 YNNKEL (reference sequence). This CDR3 has 12 amino acids. This CDR3 reads CATEGNSYEQYF. The CDR3 DNA reads TGTGCCACCGAGGGAAACTCCTACGAGCAGTACTTC.

The V and J genes are TRBV19 and TRBJ1-3; D remains unclear. CDR1 and CDR2 (germline): LNHDA, SQIVND (reference sequence). Between the trimmed V and J ends, which lost 6 bases and 3 bases, there was a span of 15 bases. The CDR3 is 15 residues long. CDR3 sequence reads: CASRSRMVDGNTIYF. The CDR3 DNA is TGTGCCAGTAGGTCGAGGATGGTCGATGGAAACACCATATATTTT.

The V and J genes are TRBV15 and TRBJ1-4, with TRBD1 as a possible D gene (6 bases). V lost 0 bases and J 0 bases, leaving 14 bases between the germline ends. Per germline, CDR1 LNHNV and CDR2 YYDKDF (reference sequence). The CDR3 totals 18 residues. In DNA form, the CDR3 reads TGTGCCACCAGCAGAGATAGGGGGACAATTGCAACTAATGAAAAACTGTTTTTT. The encoded protein is CATSRDRGTIATNEKLFF.

This chain links TRBV6-5 with TRBJ1-5; the match to TRBD1 covers 8 bases. The CDR3 is 15 residues long. Trimming took 6 bases from V and 6 from J; bases not matched to a gene: 10. Germline V gene sequence: CDR1 MNHEY, CDR2 SVGAGI. The CDR3 DNA follows: TGTGCCAGCAGCCCCCAAACAGGGGGGAGTCAGCCCCAGCATTTT. Translation: CASSPQTGGSQPQHF.

The CDR3 protein is CASTTDRYNQPQHF. CDR3 coding DNA: TGTGCCAGTACCACCGACAGGTACAATCAGCCCCAGCATTTT. The chain links TRBV19 to TRBJ1-5, with D tentatively TRBD1 (6 bases). Per germline, CDR1 LNHDA and CDR2 SQIVND (reference sequence). With 7 bases removed from V and 3 bases from J, the gap between germline ends came to 13 bases. The CDR3 extends over 14 amino acids.

This clone was counted a single time. The rearrangement joins TRBV3-1 (or the pseudogene TRBV3-2) to TRBJ2-3; D gene uncertain. CDR3 length: 15 amino acids. The V end was cut by 4 bases, the J end by 6 bases, with 17 bases between. The V gene's germline CDR1 is LGHDT and CDR2 YNNKEL (reference sequence). CDR3 residues: CASSPRGSGADTQYF. DNA for the CDR3: TGTGCCAGCAGCCCTCGCGGCAGTGGCGCCGATACGCAGTATTTT.

The J gene is TRBJ2-5, the V gene TRBV3-1 (or the pseudogene TRBV3-2), with 11 bases lining up with TRBD2. This CDR3 is 16 amino acids long. Germline CDR1 LGHDT, CDR2 YNNKEL (reference sequence). J lost 5 bases, V lost 4 bases, and 9 bases had no gene match. The CDR3 nucleotides read TGTGCCAGCAGCCCGACTAGCGGGGTCTTCAAGGAGACCCAGTACTTC. The encoded protein is CASSPTSGVFKETQYF.

The CDR3 region has the DNA TGCGCCAGCAGCTTGGCTCAGGGGGCTAACACTGAAGCTTTCTTT. Protein product: CASSLAQGANTEAFF. The chain couples TRBV5-1 to TRBJ1-1; TRBD1 agrees at 8 bases. Trimming removed 0 bases from V and 2 bases from J; junction bases left unmatched: 3. There are 15 residues in the CDR3. CDR1 SGHRS and CDR2 YFSETQ come from the germline V gene.

The J gene is TRBJ1-1, the V gene TRBV7-9; possible D gene TRBD1, 5 bases. The CDR3 totals 14 residues. V lost 6 bases and J lost 1, with 12 bases in between. Germline loops: CDR1 SEHNR, CDR2 FQNEAQ (reference sequence). CDR3 sequence reads: CASRPIDRNTEAFF. DNA for the CDR3: TGTGCCAGCAGACCAATCGACAGGAACACTGAAGCTTTCTTT.

The rearrangement links TRBV20-1 to TRBJ2-1; D possibly corresponds to TRBD2 (5 bases). Trimming shortened V by 2 bases and J by 11 bases, and 10 bases separated the two germline ends. From germline, CDR1 is DFQATT and CDR2 SNEGSKA (reference sequence). CDR3 length: 11 amino acids. This CDR3 is CSARLAAQQFF. The CDR3 coding sequence is TGCAGTGCTAGACTAGCCGCGCAGCAGTTCTTC.

The V call is TRBV3-1 (or the pseudogene TRBV3-2), the J call TRBJ1-4; D uncertain. The length of the CDR3 is 12 residues. In germline, CDR1 is LGHDT, CDR2 YNNKEL (reference sequence). Trimming shortened V by 7 bases and J by 0 bases, and 3 bases separated the two germline ends. The CDR3 sequence is CASTSTNEKLFF. CDR3 bases: TGTGCCAGCACCTCAACTAATGAAAAACTGTTTTTT.

The V gene is TRBV30, the J gene TRBJ2-7, with a tentative D call TRBD1 (6 bases). Trimming took off 4 bases at V and 1 base at J, with 8 bases between the two ends. Germline V gives CDR1 GTSNPN, CDR2 SVGIG (reference sequence). There are 12 residues in the CDR3. CDR3 in DNA: TGTGCCTGGACAGGGGAATCCTACGAGCAGTACTTC. Translation gives CAWTGESYEQYF.

This clone was counted only a few times. The chain is built from TRBV5-1 and TRBJ1-3; a weak D match, TRBD1 (6 bases). Germline V gives CDR1 SGHRS, CDR2 YFSETQ. CDR3 size: 11 residues. The V and J ends lost 3 bases and 11 bases respectively, with 9 bases between them. CDR3 DNA sequence: TGCGCCAGCAGCTATGAGGGGGCCATATATTTT. It encodes CASSYEGAIYF. The full variable domain, completed using reference TRBV5-1 and TRBJ1-3, is KAGVTQTPRYLIKTRGQQVTLSCSPISGHRSVSWYQQTPGQGLQFLFEYFSETQRNKGNFPGRFSGRQFSNSRSEMNVSTLELGDSALYLCASSYEGAIYFGEGSWLTVV.